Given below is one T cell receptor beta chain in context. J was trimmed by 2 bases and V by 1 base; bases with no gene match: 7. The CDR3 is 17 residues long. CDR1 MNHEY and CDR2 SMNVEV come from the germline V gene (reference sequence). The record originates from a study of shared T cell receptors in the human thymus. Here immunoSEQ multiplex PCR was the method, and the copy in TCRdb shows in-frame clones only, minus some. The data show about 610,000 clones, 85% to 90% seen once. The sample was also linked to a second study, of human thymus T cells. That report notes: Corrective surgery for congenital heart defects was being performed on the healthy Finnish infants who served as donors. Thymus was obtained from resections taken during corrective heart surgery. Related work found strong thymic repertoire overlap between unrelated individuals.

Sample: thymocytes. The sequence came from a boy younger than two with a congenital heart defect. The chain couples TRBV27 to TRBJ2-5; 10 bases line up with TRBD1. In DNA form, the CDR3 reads TGTGCCAGCAGTTTATATTCCGGGACAGGGGAGCAAGAGACCCAGTACTTC. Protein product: CASSLYSGTGEQETQYF.